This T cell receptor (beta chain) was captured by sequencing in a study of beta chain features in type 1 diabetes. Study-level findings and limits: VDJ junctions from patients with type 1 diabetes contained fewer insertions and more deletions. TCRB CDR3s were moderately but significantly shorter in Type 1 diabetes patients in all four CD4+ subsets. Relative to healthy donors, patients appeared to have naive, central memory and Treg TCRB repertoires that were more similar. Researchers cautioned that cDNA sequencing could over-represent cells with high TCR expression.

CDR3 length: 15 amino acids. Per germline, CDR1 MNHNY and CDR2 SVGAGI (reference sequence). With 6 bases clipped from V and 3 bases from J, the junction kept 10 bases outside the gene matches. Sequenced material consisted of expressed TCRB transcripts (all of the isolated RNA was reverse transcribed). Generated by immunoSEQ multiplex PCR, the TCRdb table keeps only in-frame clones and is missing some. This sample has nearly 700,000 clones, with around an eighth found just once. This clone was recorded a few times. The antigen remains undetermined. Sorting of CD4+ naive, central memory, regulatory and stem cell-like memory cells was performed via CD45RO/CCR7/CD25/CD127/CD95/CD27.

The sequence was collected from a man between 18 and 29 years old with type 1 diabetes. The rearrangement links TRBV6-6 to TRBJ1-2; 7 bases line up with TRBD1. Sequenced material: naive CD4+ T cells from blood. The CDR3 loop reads CASSFSTGRDYGYTF. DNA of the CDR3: TGTGCCAGCAGCTTTTCGACAGGGCGGGACTATGGCTACACCTTC.